This T cell receptor (beta chain) was recorded in a study of chemoradiotherapy in HPV16-positive cancers. At the level of the study: Candidate HPV-specific clones and shared TCR motifs came from two HPV16-positive patients. Study findings and constraints: Non-HPV-specific T cells did not expand in tumors during treatment, whereas candidate HPV-specific clones and E7-related motifs did. Better recurrence-free survival went with HPV-responsive T-cell expansion in HPV16-positive patients.

The protocol was immunoSEQ multiplex PCR, while the TCRdb copy is restricted to in-frame clones and leaves out a portion. The sample has roughly 5,400 clones; 88% are singletons. Worth noting for this clone: Its target is not known.

Repertoires were sampled repeatedly during chemoradiotherapy. The CDR3 spans 18 residues. V lost 1 base and J lost 0; bases outside the gene matches: 9. CDR1 SGHVS and CDR2 FQNEAQ come from the germline V gene. This specimen was blood, taken from a patient who underwent chemoradiotherapy. The clonotype comes from a human donor with HPV-associated anogenital cancer. This chain joins TRBV7-8 and TRBJ1-5; TRBD1 matches at 7 bases. CDR3 sequence: CASSLVGTDLGSNQPQHF. DNA for the CDR3: TGTGCCAGCAGCTTAGTGGGGACAGACTTGGGTAGCAATCAGCCCCAGCATTTT.